This entry lists 9 T cell receptor beta chains sequenced from one sample in a study of OX40 agonist ivuxolimab in advanced cancers. Clones were sequenced by immunoSEQ multiplex PCR, and TCRdb holds only the in-frame ones, with some missing. This table has approximately 17,000 clones, 80% to 95% appearing once. This specimen was CD4+ or CD8+ T cells sorted from blood, taken in a trial of the OX40 agonist ivuxolimab. Receptors originate from an adult with an advanced solid tumor such as melanoma, head and neck, liver or kidney cancer.

The V gene is TRBV12-5, the J gene TRBJ2-7, with TRBD2 matching 10 bases. There are 15 residues in the CDR3. The J segment lost 2 bases and the V segment lost 2 bases, leaving 3 bases of the junction unmatched. Germline V CDR1 and CDR2: LGHNT, FRNRAP. CDR3 sequence: CASGLTGLAAYEQYF. The CDR3 DNA reads as TGTGCTAGTGGTTTGACTGGACTAGCGGCCTACGAGCAGTACTTC.

The chain uses TRBV21-1 and TRBJ1-1. TRBV21-1 is shown as a pseudogene. This CDR3 spans 14 amino acids. CDR3 nucleotide sequence: TGTGCCAGCAGCAAAGCCGGGGGGAACACTGAAGCTTTCTTT. It is translated as CASSKAGGNTEAFF.

The chain has TRBV19 and TRBJ1-1, with D possibly being TRBD1 (5 bases). Between the trimmed V and J ends, which lost 3 bases and 3 bases, there was a span of 8 bases. Germline V gives CDR1 LNHDA, CDR2 SQIVND (reference sequence). This CDR3 spans 13 amino acids. The DNA of the CDR3 is TGTGCCAGTAGTATTAAAGGGGACACTGAAGCTTTCTTT. Translation: CASSIKGDTEAFF.

The CDR3 DNA sequence: TGTGCCAGCAGCTTACTACTAGCGGGAATGGGCTACGAGCAGTACTTC. Residues: CASSLLLAGMGYEQYF. This chain uses TRBV7-2 with TRBJ2-7; 10 positions agree with TRBD2. This CDR3 is built from 16 residues. V lost 2 bases and J lost 3; bases outside the gene matches: 7. The germline CDR1 and CDR2 sequences are SGHTA and FQGNSA.

As concerns this clone: One end of the junction does not line up with germline, which may come from a read error. The CDR3 region has the DNA TGTGCCAGCAGCCTAGAAGCGGGAGGGCCGTCCGAGCAGTACTTC. Protein: CASSLEAGGPSEQYF. The gene calls are TRBV11-3 and TRBJ2-7; 10 bases map to TRBD2. The CDR3 extends over 15 amino acids. Per germline, CDR1 SGHNT and CDR2 YENEEA. The variable domain in full, with the rest retrieved from reference TRBV11-3 and TRBJ2-7, is EAGVVQSPRYKIIEKKQPVAFWCNPISGHNTLYWYLQNLGQGPELLIRYENEEAVDDSQLPKDRFSAERLKGVDSTLKIQPAELGDSAVYLCASSLEAGGPSEQYFGPGTRLTVT.

This chain joins TRBV19 and TRBJ2-3; 10 bases line up with TRBD2. This CDR3 region has 15 residues. Trimming cost V 3 bases and J 7 bases; bases outside gene matches: 7. Germline-derived CDR1 and CDR2 are LNHDA and SQIVND (reference sequence). The CDR3 DNA reads TGTGCCAGTAGTATGGCTAGCGGGAGTTTAAATACGCAGTATTTT. This gives the protein CASSMASGSLNTQYF.

This chain links TRBV29-1 with TRBJ1-1, with unresolved D. The CDR3 sequence is 14 residues long. V shed 0 bases and J shed 3 bases, with 11 bases lying between them. Per the germline V gene, CDR1 is SQVTM and CDR2 is ANQGSEA. CDR3 sequence reads: CSVEDEARDTEAFF. Written as DNA, the CDR3 is TGCAGCGTTGAAGATGAGGCCCGGGACACTGAAGCTTTCTTT.

The V call is TRBV7-2, the J call TRBJ2-1, with TRBD2 matching over 8 bases. V lost 5 bases and J lost 3; bases outside the gene matches: 6. The CDR3 consists of 15 residues. Germline CDR1 reads SGHTA; CDR2 reads FQGNSA. The CDR3 coding sequence is TGTGCCAGCAGCCTCTGGCGGGAGGACTACAATGAGCAGTTCTTC. It specifies CASSLWREDYNEQFF.

This rearrangement joins TRBV9 to TRBJ2-1; the match to TRBD2 covers 8 bases. With 3 bases clipped from V and 0 bases from J, the junction kept 2 bases outside the gene matches. Germline lookup yields CDR1 SGDLS and CDR2 YYNGEE. The CDR3 length is 15 residues. CDR3 loop: CASSGGGNSYNEQFF. The CDR3 nucleotides read TGTGCCAGCAGCGGCGGGGGGAACTCCTACAATGAGCAGTTCTTC. Full variable domain (missing parts from reference TRBV9 and TRBJ2-1): DSGVTQTPKHLITATGQRVTLRCSPRSGDLSVYWYQQSLDQGLQFLIQYYNGEERAKGNILERFSAQQFPDLHSELNLSSLELGDSALYFCASSGGGNSYNEQFFGPGTRLTVL.